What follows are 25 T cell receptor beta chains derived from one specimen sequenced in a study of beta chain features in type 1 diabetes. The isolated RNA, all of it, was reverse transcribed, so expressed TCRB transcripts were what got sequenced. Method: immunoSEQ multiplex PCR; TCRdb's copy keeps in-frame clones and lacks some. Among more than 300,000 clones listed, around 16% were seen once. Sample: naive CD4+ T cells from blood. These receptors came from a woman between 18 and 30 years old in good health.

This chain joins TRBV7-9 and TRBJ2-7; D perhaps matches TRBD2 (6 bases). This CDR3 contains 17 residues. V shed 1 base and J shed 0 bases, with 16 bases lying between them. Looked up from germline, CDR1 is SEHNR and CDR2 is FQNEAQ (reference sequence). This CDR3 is CASSLVPVATSSYEQYF. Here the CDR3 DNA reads TGTGCCAGCAGCTTAGTCCCGGTAGCGACTAGCTCCTACGAGCAGTACTTC.

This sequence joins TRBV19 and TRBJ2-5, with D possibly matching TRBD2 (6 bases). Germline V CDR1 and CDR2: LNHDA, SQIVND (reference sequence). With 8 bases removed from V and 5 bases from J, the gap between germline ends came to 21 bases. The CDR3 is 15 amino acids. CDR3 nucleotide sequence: TGTGCCAGTTCGGACCCTCGGGGGAGGTCGGAGACCCAGTACTTC. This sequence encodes CASSDPRGRSETQYF.

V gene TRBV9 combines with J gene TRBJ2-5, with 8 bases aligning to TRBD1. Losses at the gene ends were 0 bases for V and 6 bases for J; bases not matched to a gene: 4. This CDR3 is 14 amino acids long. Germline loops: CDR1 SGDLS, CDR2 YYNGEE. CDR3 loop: CASSVGGQEKTQYF. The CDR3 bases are TGTGCCAGCAGCGTAGGGGGACAGGAAAAGACCCAGTACTTC.

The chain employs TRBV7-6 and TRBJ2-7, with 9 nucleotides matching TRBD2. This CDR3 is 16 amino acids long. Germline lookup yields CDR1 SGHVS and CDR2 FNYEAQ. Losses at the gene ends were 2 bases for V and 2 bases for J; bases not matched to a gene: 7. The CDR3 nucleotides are TGTGCCAGCAGCTTAACAGCTAGCGGGACGCCCTACGAGCAGTACTTC. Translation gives CASSLTASGTPYEQYF.

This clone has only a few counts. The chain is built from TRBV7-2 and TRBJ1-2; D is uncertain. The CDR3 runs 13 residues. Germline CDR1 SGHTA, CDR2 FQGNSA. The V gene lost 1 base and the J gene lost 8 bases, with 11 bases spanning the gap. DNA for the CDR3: TGTGCCAGCAGCTTAGACGCCGCGGCGGGCTACACCTTC. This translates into CASSLDAAAGYTF. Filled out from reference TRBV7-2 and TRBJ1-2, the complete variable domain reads GAGVSQSPSNKVTEKGKDVELRCDPISGHTALYWYRQSLGQGLEFLIYFQGNSAPDKSGLPSDRFSAERTGGSVSTLTIQRTQQEDSAVYLCASSLDAAAGYTFGSGTRLTVV.

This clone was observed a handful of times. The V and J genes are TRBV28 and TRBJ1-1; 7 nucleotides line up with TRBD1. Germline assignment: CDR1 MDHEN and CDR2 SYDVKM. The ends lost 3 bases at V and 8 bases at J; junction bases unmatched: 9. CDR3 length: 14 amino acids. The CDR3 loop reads CASSFGDSHIEAFF. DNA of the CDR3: TGTGCCAGCAGTTTCGGGGACAGCCACATAGAAGCTTTCTTT.

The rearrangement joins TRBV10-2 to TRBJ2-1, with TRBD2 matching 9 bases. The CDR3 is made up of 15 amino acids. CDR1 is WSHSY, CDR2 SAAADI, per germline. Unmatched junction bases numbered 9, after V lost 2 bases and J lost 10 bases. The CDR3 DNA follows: TGCGCCAGCAGTGAGGGATTAGCGGGAGTTGTCGAGCAGTTCTTC. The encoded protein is CASSEGLAGVVEQFF.

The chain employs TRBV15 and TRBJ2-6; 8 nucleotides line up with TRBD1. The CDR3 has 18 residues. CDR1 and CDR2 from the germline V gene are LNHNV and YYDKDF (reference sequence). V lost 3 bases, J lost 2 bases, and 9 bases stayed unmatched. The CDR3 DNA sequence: TGTGCCACCAGCAGCGGACAGGGTTCCCCACCTGGGGCCAACGTCCTGACTTTC. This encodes CATSSGQGSPPGANVLTF.

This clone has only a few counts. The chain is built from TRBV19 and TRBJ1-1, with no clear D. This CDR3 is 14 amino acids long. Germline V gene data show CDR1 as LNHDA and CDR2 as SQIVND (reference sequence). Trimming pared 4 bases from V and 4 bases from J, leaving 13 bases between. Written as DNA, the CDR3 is TGTGCCAGTAGTAAAGCAGGAGGGAGCACTGAAGCTTTCTTT. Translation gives CASSKAGGSTEAFF.

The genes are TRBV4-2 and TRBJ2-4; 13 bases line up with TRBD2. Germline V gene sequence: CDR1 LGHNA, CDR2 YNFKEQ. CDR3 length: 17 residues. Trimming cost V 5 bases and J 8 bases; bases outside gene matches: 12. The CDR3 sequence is CASSETSGRAKEYIQYF. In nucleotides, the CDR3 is TGTGCCAGCAGCGAAACTAGCGGGAGGGCCAAAGAATACATTCAGTACTTC.

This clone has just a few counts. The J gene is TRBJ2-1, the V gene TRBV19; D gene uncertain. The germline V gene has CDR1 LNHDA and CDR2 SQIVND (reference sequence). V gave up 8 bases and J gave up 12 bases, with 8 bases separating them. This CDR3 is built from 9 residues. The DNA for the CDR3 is TGTGCCAGTGGCCAACGGCAGTTCTTC. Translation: CASGQRQFF.

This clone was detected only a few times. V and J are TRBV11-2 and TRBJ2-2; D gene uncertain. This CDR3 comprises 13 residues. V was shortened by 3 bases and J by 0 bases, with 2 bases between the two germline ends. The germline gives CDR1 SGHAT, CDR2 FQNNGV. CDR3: CASSFSNTGELFF. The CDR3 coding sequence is TGTGCCAGCAGCTTCTCGAACACCGGGGAGCTGTTTTTT.

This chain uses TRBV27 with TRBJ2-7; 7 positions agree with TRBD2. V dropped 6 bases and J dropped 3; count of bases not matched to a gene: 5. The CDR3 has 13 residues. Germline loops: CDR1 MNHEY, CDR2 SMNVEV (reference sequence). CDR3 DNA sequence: TGTGCCAGCAGCCGGGACTATAACTACGAGCAGTACTTC. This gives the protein CASSRDYNYEQYF.

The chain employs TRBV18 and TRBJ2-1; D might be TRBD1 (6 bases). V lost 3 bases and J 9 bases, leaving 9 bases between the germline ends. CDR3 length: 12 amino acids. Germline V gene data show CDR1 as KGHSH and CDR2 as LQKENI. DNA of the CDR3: TGTGCCAGCTCACCGGTACAGGGTGAGCAGTTCTTC. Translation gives CASSPVQGEQFF.

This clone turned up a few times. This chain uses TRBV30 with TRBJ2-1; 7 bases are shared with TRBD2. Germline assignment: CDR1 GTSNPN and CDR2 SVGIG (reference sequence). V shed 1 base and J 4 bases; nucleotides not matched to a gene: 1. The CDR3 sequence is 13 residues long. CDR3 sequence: CAWSGLAYNEQFF. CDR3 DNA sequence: TGTGCCTGGAGTGGACTAGCTTACAATGAGCAGTTCTTC. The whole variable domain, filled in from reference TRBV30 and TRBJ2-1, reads SQTIHQWPATLVQPVGSPLSLECTVEGTSNPNLYWYRQAAGRGLQLLFYSVGIGQISSEVPQNLSASRPQDRQFILSSKKLLLSDSGFYLCAWSGLAYNEQFFGPGTRLTVL.

This CDR3 reads CASSSIGTDLTYEQYF. CDR3 nucleotides: TGTGCCAGCAGTTCGATCGGGACTGATCTGACCTACGAGCAGTACTTC. V gene TRBV28 combines with J gene TRBJ2-7; a weak D match, TRBD2 (6 bases). The CDR3 has 16 amino acids. Trimming left V 4 bases short and J 2 bases short, with 18 bases between. The germline V gene encodes CDR1 MDHEN and CDR2 SYDVKM.

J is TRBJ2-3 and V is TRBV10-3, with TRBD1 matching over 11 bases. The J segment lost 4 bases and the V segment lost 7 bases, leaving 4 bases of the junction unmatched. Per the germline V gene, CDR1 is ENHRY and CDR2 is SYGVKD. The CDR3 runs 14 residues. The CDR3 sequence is CAITGTGGPDTQYF. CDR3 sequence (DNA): TGTGCCATCACCGGGACAGGGGGGCCAGATACGCAGTATTTT.

The CDR3 here is CASSPNRDRRPYEQYF. CDR3 nucleotide sequence: TGTGCCAGCTCACCAAACCGGGACAGGCGCCCCTACGAGCAGTACTTC. J is TRBJ2-7 and V is TRBV18; 8 bases are a match to TRBD1. The ends lost 2 bases at V and 2 bases at J; junction bases unmatched: 8. The CDR3 totals 16 residues. CDR1 is KGHSH, CDR2 LQKENI, per germline.

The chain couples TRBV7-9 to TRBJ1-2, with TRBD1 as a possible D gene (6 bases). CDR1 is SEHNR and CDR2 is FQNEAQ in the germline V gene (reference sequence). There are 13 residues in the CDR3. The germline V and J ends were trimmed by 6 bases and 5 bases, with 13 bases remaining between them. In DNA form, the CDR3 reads TGTGCCAGCAGGCAACAGGGCGGTTATGGCTACACCTTC. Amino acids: CASRQQGGYGYTF. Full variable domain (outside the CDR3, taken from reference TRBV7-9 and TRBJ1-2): DTGVSQNPRHKITKRGQNVTFRCDPISEHNRLYWYRQTLGQGPEFLTYFQNEAQLEKSRLLSDRFSAERPKGSFSTLEIQRTEQGDSAMYLCASRQQGGYGYTFGSGTRLTVV.

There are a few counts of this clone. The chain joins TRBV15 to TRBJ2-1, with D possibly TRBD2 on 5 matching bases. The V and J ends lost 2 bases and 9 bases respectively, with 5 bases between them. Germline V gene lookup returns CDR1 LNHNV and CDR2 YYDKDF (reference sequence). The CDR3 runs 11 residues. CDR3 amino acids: CATSRRGEQFF. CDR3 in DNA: TGTGCCACCAGCAGACGGGGTGAGCAGTTCTTC.

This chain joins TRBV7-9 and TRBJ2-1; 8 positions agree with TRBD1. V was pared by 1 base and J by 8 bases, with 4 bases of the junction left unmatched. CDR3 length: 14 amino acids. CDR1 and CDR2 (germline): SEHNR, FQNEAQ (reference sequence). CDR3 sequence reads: CASSLGQGFDEQFF. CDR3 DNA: TGTGCCAGCAGCTTAGGACAGGGGTTCGATGAGCAGTTCTTC.

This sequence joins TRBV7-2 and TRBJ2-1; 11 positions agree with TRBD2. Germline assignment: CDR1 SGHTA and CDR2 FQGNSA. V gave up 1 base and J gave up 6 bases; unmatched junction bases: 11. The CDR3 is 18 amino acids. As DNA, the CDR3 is TGTGCCAGCAGCTTAGAAGGCCGCGGGACTAGCGGTTTCAATGAGCAGTTCTTC. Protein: CASSLEGRGTSGFNEQFF.

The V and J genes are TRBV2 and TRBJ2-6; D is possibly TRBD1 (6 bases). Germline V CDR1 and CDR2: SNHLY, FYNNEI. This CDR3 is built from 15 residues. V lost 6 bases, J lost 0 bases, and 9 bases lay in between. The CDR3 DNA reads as TGTGCCAGCAGGGGGGACATCTCTGGGGCCAACGTCCTGACTTTC. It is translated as CASRGDISGANVLTF.

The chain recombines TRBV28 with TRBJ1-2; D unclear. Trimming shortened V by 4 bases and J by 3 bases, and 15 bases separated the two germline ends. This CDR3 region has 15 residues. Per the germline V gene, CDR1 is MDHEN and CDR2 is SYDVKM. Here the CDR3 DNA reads TGTGCCAGCAGTTCAACCTCAACAGTAGACTATGGCTACACCTTC. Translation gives CASSSTSTVDYGYTF.

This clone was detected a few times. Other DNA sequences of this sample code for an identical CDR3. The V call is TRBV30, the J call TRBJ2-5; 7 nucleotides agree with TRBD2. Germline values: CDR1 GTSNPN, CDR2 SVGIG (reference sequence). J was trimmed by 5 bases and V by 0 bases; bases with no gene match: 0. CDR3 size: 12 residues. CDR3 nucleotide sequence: TGTGCCTGGAGTGTGGGGGGGGAGACCCAGTACTTC. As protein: CAWSVGGETQYF. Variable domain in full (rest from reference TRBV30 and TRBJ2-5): SQTIHQWPATLVQPVGSPLSLECTVEGTSNPNLYWYRQAAGRGLQLLFYSVGIGQISSEVPQNLSASRPQDRQFILSSKKLLLSDSGFYLCAWSVGGETQYFGPGTRLLVL.